The 27 T cell receptor beta chains below come from one sample, sequenced in a study of kidney transplant recipient with SARS-CoV-2 infection (dated by TCRdb to the early 2020s). Reading the label with the study, this specimen's time point is: pre-pandemic baseline sample and day 111 after first positive SARS-CoV-2 test. The instrument was an Illumina MiSeq. TCRdb cleaned the public reads at Q25 with fastp, built clones with MiXCR and kept in-frame beta chains. Records with the same CDR3 protein are collapsed into one entry carrying the most frequent genes and DNA. A total of 200,000 to 300,000 distinct CDR3 sequences appear in this sample, about 28% of them only once. The biggest ten clones account for less than 8.5% of the sample. The source was a blood sample, collected at baseline and on day 111 from a kidney transplant recipient. The receptors here all came from a male patient aged 25-45 years who had COVID-19 and was a kidney transplant recipient. After a transplant, some T cells may be the graft donor's own cells.

To note about this clonotype: This may be a read error, as it is one base from a much larger clone. V usage is TRBV19 and J usage is TRBJ1-4; 10 bases align to TRBD1. The CDR3 loop spans 14 amino acids. The germline V gene encodes CDR1 LNHDA and CDR2 SQIVND (reference sequence). The CDR3 reads CACSSWTGGEKLFF. The DNA for the CDR3 is TGTGCCTGTAGTTCGTGGACAGGGGGAGAAAAACTGTTTTTT.

This clonotype was observed a single time. This clone may be a read error of a much larger clone one base away. The chain couples TRBV10-2 to TRBJ2-2; D is uncertain. The CDR3 consists of 11 residues. V lost 11 bases, J lost 7 bases, and 11 bases lay in between. Germline V gene lookup returns CDR1 WSHSY and CDR2 SAAADI. The CDR3 nucleotides read TGCGCCGGTTCGGATGGCGGGGAGCTGTTTTTT. Translated: CAGSDGGELFF.

The chain carries TRBV15 and TRBJ2-1, with D tentatively TRBD2 (6 bases). This CDR3 spans 14 amino acids. V was cut by 0 bases and J by 7 bases, with 10 bases left in between. Germline-derived CDR1 and CDR2 are LNHNV and YYDKDF (reference sequence). The CDR3 spells CATSREGTLNEQFF. DNA for the CDR3: TGTGCCACCAGCAGAGAAGGGACTTTAAATGAGCAGTTCTTC.

This clonotype has a count of ten or more. This chain links TRBV8-2 with TRBJ1-2. TRBV8-2 represents a pseudogene. CDR3 length: 16 residues. The CDR3 loop reads CGSCTPDSRKTYGYTF. For the CDR3, the DNA is TGTGGCAGTTGTACGCCTGATAGCCGAAAGACCTATGGCTACACCTTC.

There are many counts of this clonotype. The CDR3 DNA reads TGCGCCAGCAGACTTGGGCCGGGAACTAATGAAAAACTGTTTTTT. This sequence encodes CASRLGPGTNEKLFF. The chain uses TRBV5-1 and TRBJ1-4, with no clear D. The CDR3 is 15 residues long. CDR1 and CDR2 from the germline V gene are SGHRS and YFSETQ. Trimming took off 5 bases at V and 1 base at J, with 12 bases between the two ends.

Turning to this clonotype: A read error may explain this, as a much larger clone is one base away. The CDR3 bases are TGTGCCAGCAGCTTAGTAGCAGGTGAAAAACTGTTTTTT. Its protein is CASSLVAGEKLFF. This chain joins TRBV7-2 and TRBJ1-4, with no clear D. Germline loops: CDR1 SGHTA, CDR2 FQGNSA. CDR3 size: 13 residues. Trimming shortened V by 1 base and J by 7 bases, and 7 bases separated the two germline ends.

This clonotype was seen many times. The limits of the CDR3 on the DNA are not certain, so only TCRdb's listed CDR3 is given. V gene TRBV24-1 combines with J gene TRBJ1-2. Germline V gene data show CDR1 as KGHDR and CDR2 as SFDVKD. Termini included, the CDR3 measures 17 amino acids. The CDR3: CATSVPCSTRKTYGYTF.

This clonotype was counted between two and nine times. The chain uses TRBV9 and TRBJ1-2; the D gene is possibly TRBD1 (5 bases). The V end was cut by 1 base, the J end by 0 bases, with 10 bases between. The CDR3 is 15 amino acids. Per germline, CDR1 SGDLS and CDR2 YYNGEE. CDR3 in DNA: TGTGCCAGCAGCGTATTCGACAGAGCTAACTATGGCTACACCTTC. Amino acids: CASSVFDRANYGYTF.

This clonotype was seen many times. The rearrangement joins TRBV7-2 to TRBJ1-5; 7 bases align to TRBD1. Germline CDR1 reads SGHTA; CDR2 reads FQGNSA. There are 14 residues in the CDR3. With 6 bases clipped from V and 2 bases from J, the junction kept 4 bases outside the gene matches. The CDR3 spells CASSLQGRNQPQHF. CDR3 nucleotide sequence: TGTGCCAGCAGTTTACAGGGGCGCAATCAGCCCCAGCATTTT.

This clonotype showed up many times. The rearrangement links TRBV4-1 to TRBJ1-1; no definite D call. V gave up 1 base and J gave up 4 bases, with 13 bases separating them. The CDR3 length is 15 residues. Per the germline V gene, CDR1 is MGHRA and CDR2 is YSYEKL. CDR3 sequence: CASSQGSGVGTEAFF. DNA for the CDR3: TGCGCCAGCAGCCAAGGGTCCGGGGTCGGCACTGAAGCTTTCTTT.

This clonotype is termed medium-sized. The chain combines TRBV6-5 with TRBJ2-1; a possible D gene is TRBD1 (5 bases). The CDR3 length is 16 residues. V shed 10 bases and J shed 5 bases, with 24 bases lying between them. In germline, CDR1 is MNHEY, CDR2 SVGAGI. The CDR3 bases are TGTGCCACCCAGTTAACCTCAGGGTCTGTCCACAATGAGCAGTTCTTC. It specifies CATQLTSGSVHNEQFF.

About this clonotype: A much larger clone lies a single base off, so this may be a read error. V gene TRBV20-1 combines with J gene TRBJ1-5; no definite D call. The V and J ends lost 4 bases and 7 bases respectively, with 17 bases between them. CDR3 length: 14 amino acids. Germline lookup yields CDR1 DFQATT and CDR2 SNEGSKA (reference sequence). CDR3 DNA sequence: TGCAGTGCTAAAGATCCTATGGTACGCCAGCCCCAGCATTTT. Translating it yields CSAKDPMVRQPQHF.

This clonotype was seen many times. V and J are TRBV5-1 and TRBJ1-1; the match to TRBD1 covers 8 bases. The CDR3 runs to 15 residues. The germline gives CDR1 SGHRS, CDR2 YFSETQ. V dropped 3 bases and J dropped 0; count of bases not matched to a gene: 4. Here the CDR3 DNA reads TGCGCCAGCAGCTGGAGACAGGGGATGAACACTGAAGCTTTCTTT. Its translation is CASSWRQGMNTEAFF.

This rearrangement joins TRBV10-3 to TRBJ1-2; D is unresolved. This CDR3 has 17 amino acids. With 4 bases removed from V and 4 bases from J, the gap between germline ends came to 22 bases. Looked up from germline, CDR1 is ENHRY and CDR2 is SYGVKD. CDR3 in amino acids: CAISALICRWKTYGYTF. For the CDR3, the DNA is TGTGCCATCAGTGCACTTATCTGTAGATGGAAGACCTATGGCTACACCTTC.

This clonotype showed up many times. V and J are TRBV5-6 and TRBJ1-2; D might be TRBD1 (5 bases). The germline V gene has CDR1 SGHDT and CDR2 YYEEEE. V lost 4 bases to trimming and J lost 2 bases, with 15 bases between them. The CDR3 totals 15 residues. The CDR3 reads CASSPWDDRNYGYTF. Written as DNA, the CDR3 is TGTGCCAGCAGCCCATGGGACGACAGAAACTATGGCTACACCTTC.

This clonotype was recorded many times. The J gene is TRBJ2-2, the V gene TRBV6-4; TRBD2 is a possible D gene (6 bases). This CDR3 region has 14 residues. In germline, CDR1 is MRHNA, CDR2 SNTAGT. V lost 2 bases to trimming and J lost 2 bases, with 6 bases between them. The CDR3 is CASSDGTNTGELFF. In DNA form, the CDR3 reads TGTGCCAGCAGTGACGGGACTAACACCGGGGAGCTGTTTTTT.

This clonotype was counted many times. V and J are TRBV7-7 and TRBJ1-2, with a weak D call TRBD1 (5 bases). This CDR3 contains 17 residues. V lost 5 bases and J 4 bases, leaving 23 bases between the germline ends. Germline V gives CDR1 SSHAT, CDR2 FNYEAQ (reference sequence). CDR3 DNA: TGTGCCAGCAGCACGAGGGGTAAGTGCCGAAAGACCTATGGCTACACCTTC. It encodes CASSTRGKCRKTYGYTF.

This clonotype was seen repeatedly, ten times or more. The chain has TRBV11-2 and TRBJ2-1; maybe TRBD2 (6 bases). CDR1 is SGHAT, CDR2 FQNNGV, per germline. The CDR3 consists of 15 residues. V gave up 1 base and J gave up 7 bases, with 14 bases separating them. CDR3 coding DNA: TGTGCCAGCAGCTTAGGAATCGGGAGTGCAAATGAGCAGTTCTTC. Translation gives CASSLGIGSANEQFF.

This clonotype was seen at least ten times. CDR3 nucleotide sequence: TGTGCCAGCAGCTATGCACATAAGTGCCGAAAGACCTATGGCTACACCTTC. This sequence encodes CASSYAHKCRKTYGYTF. This sequence joins TRBV7-7 and TRBJ1-2; unclear D gene. CDR1 and CDR2 from the germline V gene are SSHAT and FNYEAQ (reference sequence). The CDR3 contains 17 residues. Trimming left V 4 bases short and J 4 bases short, with 22 bases between.

Concerning this clonotype: With a much larger clone just one base away, this may be a read error. The chain couples TRBV3-1 to TRBJ2-3; maybe TRBD2 (5 bases). The V end was cut by 1 base, the J end by 6 bases, with 17 bases between. CDR1 and CDR2 (germline): LGHDT, YNNKEL (reference sequence). This CDR3 has 16 residues. CDR3 protein: CASSQASGSYWDTQYF. CDR3 bases: TGTGCCAGCAGCCAAGCCAGCGGAAGTTATTGGGATACGCAGTATTTT.

This clonotype has at least ten counts. The V gene is TRBV3-1, the J gene TRBJ1-6; D perhaps matches TRBD1 (6 bases). V was shortened by 2 bases and J by 2 bases, with 19 bases between the two germline ends. Germline V CDR1 and CDR2: LGHDT, YNNKEL (reference sequence). The CDR3 extends over 19 amino acids. The CDR3 reads CASSQFRDIYLTYNSPLHF. CDR3 DNA: TGTGCCAGCAGCCAATTTCGGGACATCTACCTTACCTATAATTCACCCCTCCACTTT.

As regards this clonotype: A much larger clone sits a single nucleotide away, making a read error possible. The chain is built from TRBV19 and TRBJ1-1; the D gene is possibly TRBD1 (5 bases). CDR1 is LNHDA, CDR2 SQIVND, per germline (reference sequence). Deletions cut 8 bases from V and 0 bases from J, with 13 bases between. This CDR3 comprises 14 residues. The CDR3 spells CASSTGTLNTEAFF. The CDR3 region has the DNA TGTGCCAGTTCCACCGGGACCCTGAACACTGAAGCTTTCTTT.

V usage is TRBV5-4 and J usage is TRBJ2-3, with D hard to call. Per germline, CDR1 SGHNT and CDR2 YYREEE (reference sequence). Between the trimmed V and J ends, which lost 3 bases and 2 bases, there was a span of 4 bases. This CDR3 is built from 12 residues. Here the CDR3 DNA reads TGTGCCAGCAGCTCTACCACAGATACGCAGTATTTT. Its protein is CASSSTTDTQYF.

This clonotype was picked up many times. The gene calls are TRBV6-6 and TRBJ1-6; D uncertain. Trimming pared 7 bases from V and 0 bases from J, leaving 1 base between. Germline V gene lookup returns CDR1 MNHNY and CDR2 SVGAGI (reference sequence). The CDR3 consists of 12 residues. The CDR3 region has the DNA TGTGCCAGCAACTCCTATAATTCACCCCTCCACTTT. Translated, it gives CASNSYNSPLHF.

This clonotype was picked up many times. Here the CDR3 reads CASSRDRGLTDTQYF. CDR3 coding DNA: TGTGCCAGCAGTCGGGACAGGGGGCTAACAGATACGCAGTATTTT. The V call is TRBV6-5, the J call TRBJ2-3; 12 nucleotides align to TRBD1. CDR3 length: 15 amino acids. Trimming took 5 bases from V and 3 from J; bases not matched to a gene: 3. CDR1 is MNHEY and CDR2 is SVGAGI in the germline V gene.

A note on this clonotype: A read error may be the cause here, since a much bigger clone is one base away. The chain carries TRBV11-1 and TRBJ1-2; D is ambiguous. Germline CDR1 SGHAT, CDR2 FQDESV (reference sequence). V gave up 5 bases and J gave up 4 bases, with 23 bases separating them. The CDR3 extends over 17 amino acids. The CDR3 here is CASSKYFKAGKTYGYTF. In DNA form, the CDR3 reads TGTGCCAGCAGCAAATACTTTAAGGCTGGAAAGACCTATGGCTACACCTTC. Using reference TRBV11-1 and TRBJ1-2 for the parts outside the CDR3, the full variable domain is EAEVAQSPRYKITEKSQAVAFWCDPISGHATLYWYRQILGQGPELLVQFQDESVVDDSQLPKDRFSAERLKGVDSTLKIQPAELGDSAMYLCASSKYFKAGKTYGYTFGSGTRLTVV.

This clonotype was observed many times. The chain joins TRBV4-1 to TRBJ2-7; D call uncertain. Trimming removed 4 bases at V and 0 bases at J, with 16 bases between. This CDR3 is 16 amino acids long. From germline, CDR1 is MGHRA and CDR2 YSYEKL. The CDR3 nucleotides are TGCGCCAGCAGCCGGAAAGTATCGGACCTCTCCTACGAGCAGTACTTC. This gives the protein CASSRKVSDLSYEQYF.